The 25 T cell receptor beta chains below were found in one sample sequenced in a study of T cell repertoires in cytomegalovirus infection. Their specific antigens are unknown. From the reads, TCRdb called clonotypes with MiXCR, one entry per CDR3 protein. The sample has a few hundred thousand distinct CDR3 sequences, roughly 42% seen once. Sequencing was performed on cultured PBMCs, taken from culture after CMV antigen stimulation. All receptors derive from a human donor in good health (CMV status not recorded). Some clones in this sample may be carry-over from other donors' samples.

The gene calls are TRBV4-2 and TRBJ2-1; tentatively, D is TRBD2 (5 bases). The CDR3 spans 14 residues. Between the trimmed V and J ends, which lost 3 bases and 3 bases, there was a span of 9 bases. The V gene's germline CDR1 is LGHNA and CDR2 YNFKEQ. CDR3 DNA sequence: TGTGCCAGCAGCCAGGCGGGCATCTACAATGAGCAGTTCTTC. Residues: CASSQAGIYNEQFF.

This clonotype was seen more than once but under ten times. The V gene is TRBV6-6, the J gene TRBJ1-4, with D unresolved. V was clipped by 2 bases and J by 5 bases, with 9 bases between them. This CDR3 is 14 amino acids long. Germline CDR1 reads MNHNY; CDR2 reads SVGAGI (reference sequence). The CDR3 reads CASSYGQANEKLFF. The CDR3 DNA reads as TGTGCCAGCAGTTACGGGCAGGCAAATGAAAAACTGTTTTTT.

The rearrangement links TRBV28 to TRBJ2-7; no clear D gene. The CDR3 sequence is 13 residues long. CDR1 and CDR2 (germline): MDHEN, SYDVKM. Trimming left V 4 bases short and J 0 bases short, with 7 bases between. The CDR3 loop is CASSSSNSYEQYF. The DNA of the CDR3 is TGTGCCAGCAGTTCTTCCAACTCCTACGAGCAGTACTTC.

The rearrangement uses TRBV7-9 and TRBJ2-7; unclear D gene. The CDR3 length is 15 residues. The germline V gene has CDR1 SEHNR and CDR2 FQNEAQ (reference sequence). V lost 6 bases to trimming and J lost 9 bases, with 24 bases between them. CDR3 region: CASRGFKGPGSWQYF. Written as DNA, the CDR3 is TGTGCCAGCAGGGGGTTTAAAGGGCCCGGATCTTGGCAGTACTTC.

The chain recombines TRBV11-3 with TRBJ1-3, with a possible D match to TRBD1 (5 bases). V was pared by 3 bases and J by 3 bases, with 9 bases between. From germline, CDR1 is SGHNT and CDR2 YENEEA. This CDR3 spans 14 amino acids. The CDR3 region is CASSFPGDGNTIYF. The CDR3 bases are TGTGCCAGCAGCTTTCCGGGGGATGGAAACACCATATATTTT.

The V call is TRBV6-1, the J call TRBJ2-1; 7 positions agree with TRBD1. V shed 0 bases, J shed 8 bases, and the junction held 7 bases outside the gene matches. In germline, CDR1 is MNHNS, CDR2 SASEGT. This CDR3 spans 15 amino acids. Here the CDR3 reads CASSEAPGQGDEQFF. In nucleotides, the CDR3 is TGTGCCAGCAGTGAAGCCCCCGGCCAGGGGGATGAGCAGTTCTTC.

Here the CDR3 reads CASRFLGGTEAFF. The CDR3 DNA sequence: TGTGCCAGCAGGTTTTTAGGGGGAACTGAAGCTTTCTTT. V is TRBV7-9 and J is TRBJ1-1, with a possible D match to TRBD1 (6 bases). Germline V gene sequence: CDR1 SEHNR, CDR2 FQNEAQ (reference sequence). The CDR3 consists of 13 residues. The V end lost 6 bases, the J end lost 5 bases, and 13 bases lay between the germline ends.

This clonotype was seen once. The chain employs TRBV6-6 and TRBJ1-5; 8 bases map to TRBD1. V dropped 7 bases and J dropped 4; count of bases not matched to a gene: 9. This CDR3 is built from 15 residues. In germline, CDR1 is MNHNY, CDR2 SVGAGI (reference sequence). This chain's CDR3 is CASTGQGKGNQPQHF. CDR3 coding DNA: TGTGCCAGCACCGGACAGGGCAAGGGGAATCAGCCCCAGCATTTT.

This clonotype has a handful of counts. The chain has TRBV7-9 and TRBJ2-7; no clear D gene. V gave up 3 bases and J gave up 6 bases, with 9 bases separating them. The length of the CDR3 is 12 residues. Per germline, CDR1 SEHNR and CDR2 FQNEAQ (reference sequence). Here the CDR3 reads CASSFGLSEQYF. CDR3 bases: TGTGCCAGCAGCTTCGGCCTAAGCGAGCAGTACTTC. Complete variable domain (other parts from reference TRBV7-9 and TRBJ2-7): DTGVSQNPRHKITKRGQNVTFRCDPISEHNRLYWYRQTLGQGPEFLTYFQNEAQLEKSRLLSDRFSAERPKGSFSTLEIQRTEQGDSAMYLCASSFGLSEQYFGPGTRLTVT.

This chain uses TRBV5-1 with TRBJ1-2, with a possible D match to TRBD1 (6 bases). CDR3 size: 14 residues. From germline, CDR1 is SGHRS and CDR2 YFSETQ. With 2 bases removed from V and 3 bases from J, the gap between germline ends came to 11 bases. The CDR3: CASSFTGRDYGYTF. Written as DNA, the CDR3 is TGCGCCAGCAGCTTTACAGGGAGAGACTATGGCTACACCTTC.

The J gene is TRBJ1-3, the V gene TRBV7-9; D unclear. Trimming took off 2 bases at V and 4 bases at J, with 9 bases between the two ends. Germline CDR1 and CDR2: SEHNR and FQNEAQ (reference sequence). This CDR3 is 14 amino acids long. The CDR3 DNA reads TGTGCCAGCAGCTTAACGCTGCGCGGAAACACCATATATTTT. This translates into CASSLTLRGNTIYF.

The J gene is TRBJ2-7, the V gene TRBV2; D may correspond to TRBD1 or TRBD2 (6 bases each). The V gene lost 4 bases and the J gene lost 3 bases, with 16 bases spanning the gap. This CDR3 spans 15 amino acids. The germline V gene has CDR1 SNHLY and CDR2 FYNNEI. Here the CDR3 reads CASSGGGHLYYEQYF. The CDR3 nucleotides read TGTGCCAGCAGTGGTGGGGGGCACCTCTACTACGAGCAGTACTTC.

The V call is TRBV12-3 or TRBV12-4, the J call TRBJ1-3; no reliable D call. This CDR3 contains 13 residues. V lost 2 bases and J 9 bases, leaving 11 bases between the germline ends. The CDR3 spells CASSLSGSSTIYF. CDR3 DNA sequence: TGTGCCAGCAGTTTAAGTGGTTCTAGCACCATATATTTT.

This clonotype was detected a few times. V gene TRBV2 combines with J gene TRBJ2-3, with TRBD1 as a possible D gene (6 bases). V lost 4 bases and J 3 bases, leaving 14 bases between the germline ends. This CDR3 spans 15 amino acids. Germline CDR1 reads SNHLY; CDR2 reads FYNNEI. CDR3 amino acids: CASSVGQLGTDTQYF. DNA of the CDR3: TGTGCCAGCAGTGTGGGACAACTTGGGACAGATACGCAGTATTTT.

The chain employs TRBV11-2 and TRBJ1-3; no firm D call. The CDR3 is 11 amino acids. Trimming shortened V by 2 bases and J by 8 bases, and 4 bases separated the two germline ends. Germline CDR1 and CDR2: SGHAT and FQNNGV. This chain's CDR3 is CASSLWDTIYF. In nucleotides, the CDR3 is TGTGCCAGCAGCTTATGGGACACCATATATTTT. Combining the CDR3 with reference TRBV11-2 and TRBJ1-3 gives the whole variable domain EAGVAQSPRYKIIEKRQSVAFWCNPISGHATLYWYQQILGQGPKLLIQFQNNGVVDDSQLPKDRFSAERLKGVDSTLKIQPAKLEDSAVYLCASSLWDTIYFGEGSWLTVV.

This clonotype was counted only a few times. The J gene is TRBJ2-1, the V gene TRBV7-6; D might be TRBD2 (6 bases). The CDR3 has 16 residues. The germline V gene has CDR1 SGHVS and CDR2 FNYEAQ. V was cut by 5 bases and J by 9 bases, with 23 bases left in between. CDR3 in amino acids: CASSPPWAGRNGEQFF. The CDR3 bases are TGTGCCAGCAGCCCCCCGTGGGCAGGGAGGAATGGTGAGCAGTTCTTC.

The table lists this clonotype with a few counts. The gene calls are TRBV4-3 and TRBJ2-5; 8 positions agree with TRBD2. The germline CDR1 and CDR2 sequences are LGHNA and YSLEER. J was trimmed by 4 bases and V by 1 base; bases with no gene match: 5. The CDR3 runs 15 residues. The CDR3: CASSQVGAGGETQYF. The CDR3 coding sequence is TGCGCCAGCAGCCAAGTCGGGGCGGGAGGAGAGACCCAGTACTTC.

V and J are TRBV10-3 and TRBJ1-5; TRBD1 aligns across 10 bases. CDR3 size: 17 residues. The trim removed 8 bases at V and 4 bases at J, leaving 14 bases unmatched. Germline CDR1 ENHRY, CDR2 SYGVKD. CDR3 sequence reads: CAIGSGFGTGDNQPQHF. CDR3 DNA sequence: TGTGCCATCGGTAGTGGTTTCGGGACAGGGGATAATCAGCCCCAGCATTTT.

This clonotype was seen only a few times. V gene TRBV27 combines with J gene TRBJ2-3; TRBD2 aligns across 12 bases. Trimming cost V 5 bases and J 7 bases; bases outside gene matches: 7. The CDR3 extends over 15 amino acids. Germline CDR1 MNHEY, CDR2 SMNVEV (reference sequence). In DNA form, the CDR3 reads TGTGCCAGCAGTCCTCTAGCGGGGGGGCCTCATACGCAGTATTTT. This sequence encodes CASSPLAGGPHTQYF.

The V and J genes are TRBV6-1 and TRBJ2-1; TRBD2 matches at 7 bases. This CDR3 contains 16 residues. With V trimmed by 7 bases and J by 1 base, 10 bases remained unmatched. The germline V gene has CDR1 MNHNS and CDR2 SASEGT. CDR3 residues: CASTSISGNSYNEQFF. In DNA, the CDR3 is TGTGCCAGCACCTCCATCAGCGGGAATTCCTACAATGAGCAGTTCTTC.

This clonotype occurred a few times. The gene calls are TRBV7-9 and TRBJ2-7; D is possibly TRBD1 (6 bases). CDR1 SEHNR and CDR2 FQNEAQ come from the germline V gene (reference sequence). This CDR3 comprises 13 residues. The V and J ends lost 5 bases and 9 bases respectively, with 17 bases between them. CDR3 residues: CASSVSHREVQYF. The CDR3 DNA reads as TGTGCCAGCAGCGTTAGCCACAGGGAAGTGCAGTACTTC.

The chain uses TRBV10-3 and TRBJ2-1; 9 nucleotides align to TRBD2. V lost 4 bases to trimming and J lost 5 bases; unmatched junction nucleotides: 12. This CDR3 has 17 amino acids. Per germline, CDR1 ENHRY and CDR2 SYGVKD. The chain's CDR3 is CAISASHSGSVDNEQFF. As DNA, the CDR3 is TGTGCCATCAGTGCGTCTCATAGCGGGAGCGTAGACAATGAGCAGTTCTTC.

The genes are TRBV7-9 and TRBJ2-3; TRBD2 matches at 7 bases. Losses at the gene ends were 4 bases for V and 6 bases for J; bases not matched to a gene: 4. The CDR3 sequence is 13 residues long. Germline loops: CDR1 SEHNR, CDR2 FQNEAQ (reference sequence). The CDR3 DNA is TGTGCCAGCAGCTGGGGGGGTCGGGATACGCAGTATTTT. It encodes CASSWGGRDTQYF.

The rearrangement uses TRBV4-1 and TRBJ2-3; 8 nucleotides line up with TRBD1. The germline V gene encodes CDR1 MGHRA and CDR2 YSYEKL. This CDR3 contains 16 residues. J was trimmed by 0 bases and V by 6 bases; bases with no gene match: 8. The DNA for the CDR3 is TGCGCCAGCAGGTCACTCCGGGACAGGAGCACAGATACGCAGTATTTT. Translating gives CASRSLRDRSTDTQYF.

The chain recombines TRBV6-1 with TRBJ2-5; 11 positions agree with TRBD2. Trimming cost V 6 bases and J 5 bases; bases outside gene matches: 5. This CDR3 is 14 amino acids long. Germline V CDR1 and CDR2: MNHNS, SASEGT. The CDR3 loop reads CASRALAGEETQYF. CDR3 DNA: TGTGCCAGCAGGGCACTAGCGGGAGAGGAGACCCAGTACTTC.